Included here is one TCR beta chain sequence, with context. The sample contains more than one DNA sequence encoding this CDR3. The PCR ran on 60 Vbeta and 13 Jbeta primers. TCRdb's table, derived via immunoSEQ multiplex PCR, lists solely in-frame clones and lacks some. The repertoire consists of 150,000 to 200,000 clones, with roughly 78% occurring once and the leading ten covering 1%. Per the germline V gene, CDR1 is SGDLS and CDR2 is YYNGEE. The CDR3 runs to 14 residues. Trimming cost V 0 bases and J 6 bases, with 10 bases left between them. The data were taken from a study of cytomegalovirus exposure and HLA in healthy donors.

The sequenced sample was PBMCs. The chain combines TRBV9 with TRBJ2-1; D gene unclear. The TCR originated in a woman aged 45-59 years in good health and CMV-seropositive. For the CDR3, the DNA is TGTGCCAGCAGCGTAGTGACTTCTAGCAATGAGCAGTTCTTC. It codes for CASSVVTSSNEQFF.